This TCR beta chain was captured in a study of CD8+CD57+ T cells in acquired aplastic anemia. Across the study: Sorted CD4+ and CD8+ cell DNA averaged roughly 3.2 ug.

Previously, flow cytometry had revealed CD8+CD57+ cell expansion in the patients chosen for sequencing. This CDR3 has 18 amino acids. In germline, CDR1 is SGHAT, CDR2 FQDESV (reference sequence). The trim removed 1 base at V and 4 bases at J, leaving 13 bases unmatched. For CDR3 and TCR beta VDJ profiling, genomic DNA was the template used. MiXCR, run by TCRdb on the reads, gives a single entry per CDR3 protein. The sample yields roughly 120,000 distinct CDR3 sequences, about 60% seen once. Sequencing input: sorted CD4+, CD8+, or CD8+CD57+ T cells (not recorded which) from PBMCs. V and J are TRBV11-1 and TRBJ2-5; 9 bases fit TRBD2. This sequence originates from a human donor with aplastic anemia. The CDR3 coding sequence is TGTGCCAGCAGCTTAGTGAGGTTAGCGGGGGACTCCCGAGAGACCCAGTACTTC. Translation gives CASSLVRLAGDSRETQYF. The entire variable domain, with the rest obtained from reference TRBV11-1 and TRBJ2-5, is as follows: EAEVAQSPRYKITEKSQAVAFWCDPISGHATLYWYRQILGQGPELLVQFQDESVVDDSQLPKDRFSAERLKGVDSTLKIQPAELGDSAMYLCASSLVRLAGDSRETQYFGPGTRLLVL.